These T cell receptor beta chains were read from a single sample in a study of blood T cell repertoires in COVID-19. The data were produced by immunoSEQ multiplex PCR, yet TCRdb's version contains in-frame clones alone and is incomplete. The sample comprises 150,000 to 200,000 clones, about four fifths of which are singletons, and roughly 2% rests with the top ten. Sequencing used peripheral blood. All receptors come from a woman aged 80 or older with acute or convalescent COVID-19. CDR3s include the opening cysteine and the closing phenylalanine or tryptophan. The D gene is left open where the match is weak. Size values are once, few and many counts, or a class for expanded clones, and some rows have none.

D: TRBD1
size: NA
V: TRBV4-3
J: TRBJ2-2
CDR3: CASSQQGAVGELFF
DNA: TGCGCCAGCAGCCAGCAGGGGGCCGTAGGGGAGCTGTTTTTT

D: TRBD2
size: NA
V: TRBV3-1/TRBV3-2
J: TRBJ2-1
CDR3: CASSQGFSGNPYNEQFF
DNA: TGTGCCAGCAGCCAAGGTTTTAGCGGGAACCCCTACAATGAGCAGTTCTTC

D: NA
size: NA
V: TRBV5-4
J: TRBJ1-2
CDR3: CASSWGSDNYGYTF
DNA: TGTGCCAGCAGCTGGGGCAGCGATAACTATGGCTACACCTTC

D: TRBD1
size: NA
V: TRBV5-6
J: TRBJ1-1
CDR3: CASSPGTGGYRTEAFF
DNA: TGTGCCAGCAGCCCCGGGACAGGGGGCTATCGGACTGAAGCTTTCTTT

D: NA
size: NA
V: TRBV12-3/TRBV12-4
J: TRBJ1-2
CDR3: CASSLKTNYGYTF
DNA: TGTGCCAGCAGCCTAAAAACGAACTATGGCTACACCTTC

D: TRBD1
size: few
V: TRBV7-9
J: TRBJ1-4
CDR3: CASSLRDRVFEKLFF
DNA: TGTGCCAGCAGCTTACGGGACAGGGTGTTTGAAAAACTGTTTTTT

D: NA
size: NA
V: TRBV4-3
J: TRBJ2-2
CDR3: CASSQSWSTGELFF
DNA: TGCGCCAGCAGCCAATCGTGGAGCACCGGGGAGCTGTTTTTT

D: TRBD1
size: NA
V: TRBV7-9
J: TRBJ2-2
CDR3: CASSLVGTGAGGELFF
DNA: TGTGCCAGCAGCTTAGTTGGGACAGGGGCCGGCGGGGAGCTGTTTTTT

D: TRBD2
size: NA
V: TRBV5-6
J: TRBJ2-3
CDR3: CASSLGTSGAKTSTDTQYF
DNA: TGTGCCAGCAGCTTGGGGACTAGCGGGGCCAAGACTAGCACAGATACGCAGTATTTT

D: TRBD1
size: NA
V: TRBV19
J: TRBJ2-5
CDR3: CASIRTGETQYF
DNA: TGTGCCAGTATTCGGACAGGAGAGACCCAGTACTTC

D: TRBD1
size: NA
V: TRBV11-1
J: TRBJ2-5
CDR3: CASSPDRQETQYF
DNA: TGTGCCAGCAGCCCGGACAGGCAAGAGACCCAGTACTTC

D: NA
size: few
V: TRBV15
J: TRBJ2-4
CDR3: CATSTNLAGKNIQYF
DNA: TGTGCCACCAGCACCAACCTAGCTGGGAAAAACATTCAGTACTTC

D: NA
size: NA
V: TRBV15
J: TRBJ2-5
CDR3: CATSVRYRETQYF
DNA: TGTGCCACCAGCGTACGATACAGGGAGACCCAGTACTTC

D: TRBD2
size: NA
V: TRBV3-1/TRBV3-2
J: TRBJ2-3
CDR3: CASSLPELAVPDTQYF
DNA: TGTGCCAGCAGCCTACCGGAACTAGCGGTCCCAGATACGCAGTATTTT

D: NA
size: NA
V: TRBV9
J: TRBJ1-1
CDR3: CASSVQGWSTEAFF
DNA: TGTGCCAGCAGCGTACAGGGGTGGAGCACTGAAGCTTTCTTT

D: NA
size: NA
V: TRBV19
J: TRBJ2-1
CDR3: CASSPSTGNNEQFF
DNA: TGTGCCAGTAGTCCAAGCACAGGTAACAATGAGCAGTTCTTC

D: NA
size: NA
V: TRBV10-1
J: TRBJ2-7
CDR3: CASSDYTGRFGSYEQYF
DNA: TGCGCCAGCAGTGATTACACAGGGCGGTTCGGATCCTACGAGCAGTACTTC

D: NA
size: NA
V: TRBV4-2
J: TRBJ2-7
CDR3: CASSIGGDSYEQYF
DNA: TGTGCCAGCAGCATCGGCGGGGATTCCTACGAGCAGTACTTC

D: NA
size: NA
V: TRBV9
J: TRBJ1-4
CDR3: CASSVDHRDEKLFF
DNA: TGTGCCAGCAGCGTAGATCACAGGGATGAAAAACTGTTTTTT

D: NA
size: once
V: TRBV6-6
J: TRBJ2-2
CDR3: CASSQAGGTGELFF
DNA: TGTGCCAGCAGTCAGGCCGGGGGCACCGGGGAGCTGTTTTTT